The 10 T cell receptor beta chains presented below share a single source sample, sequenced in a study of beta chain features in type 1 diabetes. Isolated RNA was reverse transcribed in full, so expressed TCRB transcripts were sequenced. Produced via immunoSEQ multiplex PCR; TCRdb's table is partial and in-frame only. The sample lists roughly 230,000 clones; 9.6% were seen once. Sequences were obtained from naive CD4+ T cells from blood. Receptors originate from a woman younger than 30 in good health.

The chain is built from TRBV7-2 and TRBJ1-1, with D tentatively TRBD1 (5 bases). This CDR3 is 15 amino acids long. Germline assignment: CDR1 SGHTA and CDR2 FQGNSA. The V gene lost 5 bases and the J gene lost 4 bases, with 17 bases spanning the gap. In nucleotides, the CDR3 is TGTGCCAGCAGCGACTGGGGCCGCTCTGCCACTGAAGCTTTCTTT. Translating it yields CASSDWGRSATEAFF.

A few counts support this clone. The chain couples TRBV5-1 to TRBJ1-2; 10 bases are a match to TRBD1. The CDR3 extends over 19 amino acids. The germline gives CDR1 SGHRS, CDR2 YFSETQ. The trim removed 3 bases at V and 3 bases at J, leaving 17 bases unmatched. CDR3 loop: CASSSSPGQGNRGDYGYTF. CDR3 DNA: TGCGCCAGCAGCTCATCCCCGGGACAGGGGAATAGAGGGGACTATGGCTACACCTTC.

This clone turned up a few times. The chain joins TRBV5-4 to TRBJ2-1; 7 positions agree with TRBD2. V lost 0 bases to trimming and J lost 7 bases; unmatched junction nucleotides: 1. The CDR3 loop spans 13 amino acids. Germline V gives CDR1 SGHNT, CDR2 YYREEE (reference sequence). The CDR3: CASSLERENEQFF. CDR3 DNA sequence: TGTGCCAGCAGCTTGGAGCGGGAAAATGAGCAGTTCTTC. Drawing the rest from reference TRBV5-4 and TRBJ2-1, the complete variable domain is ETGVTQSPTHLIKTRGQQVTLRCSSQSGHNTVSWYQQALGQGPQFIFQYYREEENGRGNFPPRFSGLQFPNYSSELNVNALELDDSALYLCASSLERENEQFFGPGTRLTVL.

This clone was detected a few times. This chain joins TRBV25-1 and TRBJ2-3; TRBD1 might be the D (6 bases). The CDR3 is 14 residues long. V was shortened by 1 base and J by 4 bases, with 9 bases between the two germline ends. Germline CDR1 and CDR2: MGHDK and SYGVNS. Here the CDR3 reads CASSESQGPDTQYF. The CDR3 coding sequence is TGTGCCAGCAGTGAATCTCAGGGGCCAGATACGCAGTATTTT.

This clone was found a few times. This sequence joins TRBV6-1 and TRBJ2-6; 7 bases align to TRBD1. The V gene end was trimmed by 3 bases and the J gene end by 5 bases; junction bases not matched to a gene: 10. The CDR3 runs 17 residues. In germline, CDR1 is MNHNS, CDR2 SASEGT. CDR3 in DNA: TGTGCCAGCAGTGAGCCGGGACAGCCCCCTTGGGCCAACGTCCTGACTTTC. This sequence encodes CASSEPGQPPWANVLTF.

In this sample, this clone turned up a few times. The V call is TRBV18, the J call TRBJ2-1; 7 bases map to TRBD1. The CDR3 sequence is 14 residues long. Germline loops: CDR1 KGHSH, CDR2 LQKENI. J gave up 5 bases and V 5 bases, and 6 bases lay outside the gene matches. The CDR3: CASSSRQGHNEQFF. The CDR3 DNA sequence: TGTGCCAGCTCAAGCCGACAGGGCCACAATGAGCAGTTCTTC.

V usage is TRBV30 and J usage is TRBJ2-4; TRBD2 matches 9 bases. Germline CDR1 is GTSNPN and CDR2 is SVGIG (reference sequence). The CDR3 sequence is 15 residues long. J gave up 0 bases and V 3 bases, and 3 bases lay outside the gene matches. CDR3: CAWSLAGLAKNIQYF. DNA of the CDR3: TGTGCCTGGAGCCTAGCGGGGTTAGCCAAAAACATTCAGTACTTC.

This chain joins TRBV25-1 and TRBJ2-1; TRBD2 aligns across 11 bases. The CDR3 totals 14 residues. The V segment lost 5 bases and the J segment 15 bases; nucleotides outside the gene matches: 12. Germline V CDR1 and CDR2: MGHDK, SYGVNS. The CDR3 sequence is CASSPRGLAGHPFF. The CDR3 nucleotides are TGTGCCAGCAGTCCACGAGGACTAGCGGGTCATCCGTTCTTC.

This chain uses TRBV5-6 with TRBJ1-4; D gene uncertain. CDR1 and CDR2 from the germline V gene are SGHDT and YYEEEE. Trimming cost V 1 base and J 3 bases, with 7 bases left between them. The CDR3 is 14 amino acids. The CDR3 region is CASSLRGPNEKLFF. CDR3 DNA sequence: TGTGCCAGCAGCTTGCGGGGTCCTAATGAAAAACTGTTTTTT.

This clone was recorded a few times. CDR3 coding DNA: TGTGCCAGTAGCGCAGTGGGGGCCAACGTCCTGACTTTC. Translated, it gives CASSAVGANVLTF. The rearrangement links TRBV19 to TRBJ2-6; D is undetermined. The CDR3 length is 13 residues. V lost 6 bases, J lost 4 bases, and 7 bases lay in between. Germline V CDR1 and CDR2: LNHDA, SQIVND (reference sequence).